This paragraph covers one T cell receptor (beta chain) sequence. Its antigen is unknown. Treatment given: approximately 18 received Ad26.COV2.S at low or high dose, single or two shots; 5 received placebo; per-sample allocation not given. On day 63 after the first injection, vaccine and placebo recipients gave samples. Using immunoSEQ multiplex PCR, the repertoire was profiled, and TCRdb retains in-frame clones only, with some absent. The table records 380,000 or so clones, around 89% of them present only once. The record originates from a study of Ad26.COV2.S vaccination and SARS-CoV-2 variants. Findings of the study overall: Breadth measured for non-spike TCRs was similar across vaccine and placebo recipients.

V gave up 0 bases and J gave up 0 bases, with 7 bases separating them. Germline CDR1 reads SGHRS; CDR2 reads YFSETQ. The CDR3 runs 15 residues. This receptor was identified in a person between 18 and 59 years old who received the Ad26.COV2.S COVID-19 vaccine or a placebo. The sample consisted of peripheral blood, taken in a trial of Ad26.COV2.S vaccine versus placebo. The chain carries TRBV5-1 and TRBJ2-1; D is ambiguous. This chain's CDR3 is CASSLDISSYNEQFF. CDR3 DNA: TGCGCCAGCAGCTTGGATATAAGCTCCTACAATGAGCAGTTCTTC.